This T cell receptor (beta chain) comes out of a study of CD8+CD57+ T cells in acquired aplastic anemia. With 4 bases clipped from V and 8 bases from J, the junction kept 15 bases outside the gene matches. Germline lookup yields CDR1 KGHDR and CDR2 SFDVKD. The length of the CDR3 is 17 residues. CD8+CD57+ cell expansion had been shown by flow cytometry in patients chosen for sequencing. Profiling of TCR beta VDJ combinations and CDR3 sequences used genomic DNA as template. TCRdb analysed the reads with MiXCR anew, one entry per CDR3 protein. The sample includes approximately 180,000 distinct CDR3 sequences, under 55% of them seen just once.

Specimen: sorted CD4+, CD8+, or CD8+CD57+ T cells (not recorded which) from PBMCs. The receptor was isolated from a human donor with aplastic anemia. The genes are TRBV24-1 and TRBJ2-3, with 9 bases matching TRBD1. CDR3: CATSDSTGGLSTGTQYF. Here the CDR3 DNA reads TGTGCCACCAGTGACTCTACAGGGGGCCTGAGCACGGGTACGCAGTATTTT.